This T cell receptor (beta chain) was recovered during a study of neurological immune-mediated disorders. Study conclusions and caveats: In HTLV-1-associated myelopathy, TCR clonal expansion was greatest, whereas multiple sclerosis had the least, falling below healthy controls. None of the CDR3 amino acid sequences of expanded clones were shared across subjects, and this suggested private repertoires in all groups.

In its sample, this clonotype was seen a few times. Its specificity is unknown. The V and J ends lost 3 bases and 14 bases respectively, with 13 bases between them. The CDR3 extends over 11 amino acids. The germline V gene encodes CDR1 DFQATT and CDR2 SNEGSKA (reference sequence). A 10-nucleotide random UMI tagged transcripts in template-switch 5'RACE cDNA synthesis. TCRdb itself ran the 5' RACE reads through MiXCR, one entry per CDR3 protein. The profile covers some 120,000 distinct CDR3 sequences, with more than 2.5% appearing a single time and over 1% taken by the ten largest. This receptor was identified in a woman in her twenties or thirties with multiple sclerosis. V usage is TRBV20-1 and J usage is TRBJ1-4; D call uncertain. Material: PBMCs. The CDR3 DNA follows: TGCAGTGCTAGTCCGGGCCATGAGCTGTTTTTT. It translates to CSASPGHELFF.